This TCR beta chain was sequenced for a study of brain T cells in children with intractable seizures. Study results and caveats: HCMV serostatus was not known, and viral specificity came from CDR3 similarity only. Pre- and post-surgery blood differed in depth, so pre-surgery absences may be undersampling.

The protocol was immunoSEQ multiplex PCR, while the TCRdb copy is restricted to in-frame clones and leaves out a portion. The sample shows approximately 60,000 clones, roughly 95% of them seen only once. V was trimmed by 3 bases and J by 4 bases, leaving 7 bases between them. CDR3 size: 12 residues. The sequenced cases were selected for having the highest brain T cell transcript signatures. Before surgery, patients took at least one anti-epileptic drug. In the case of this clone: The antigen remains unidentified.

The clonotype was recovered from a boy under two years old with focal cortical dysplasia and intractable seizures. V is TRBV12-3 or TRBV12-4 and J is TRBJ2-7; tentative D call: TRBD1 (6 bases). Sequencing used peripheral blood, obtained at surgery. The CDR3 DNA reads TGTGCCAGCAGTTTTAGGGGGTACGAGCAGTACTTC. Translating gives CASSFRGYEQYF.